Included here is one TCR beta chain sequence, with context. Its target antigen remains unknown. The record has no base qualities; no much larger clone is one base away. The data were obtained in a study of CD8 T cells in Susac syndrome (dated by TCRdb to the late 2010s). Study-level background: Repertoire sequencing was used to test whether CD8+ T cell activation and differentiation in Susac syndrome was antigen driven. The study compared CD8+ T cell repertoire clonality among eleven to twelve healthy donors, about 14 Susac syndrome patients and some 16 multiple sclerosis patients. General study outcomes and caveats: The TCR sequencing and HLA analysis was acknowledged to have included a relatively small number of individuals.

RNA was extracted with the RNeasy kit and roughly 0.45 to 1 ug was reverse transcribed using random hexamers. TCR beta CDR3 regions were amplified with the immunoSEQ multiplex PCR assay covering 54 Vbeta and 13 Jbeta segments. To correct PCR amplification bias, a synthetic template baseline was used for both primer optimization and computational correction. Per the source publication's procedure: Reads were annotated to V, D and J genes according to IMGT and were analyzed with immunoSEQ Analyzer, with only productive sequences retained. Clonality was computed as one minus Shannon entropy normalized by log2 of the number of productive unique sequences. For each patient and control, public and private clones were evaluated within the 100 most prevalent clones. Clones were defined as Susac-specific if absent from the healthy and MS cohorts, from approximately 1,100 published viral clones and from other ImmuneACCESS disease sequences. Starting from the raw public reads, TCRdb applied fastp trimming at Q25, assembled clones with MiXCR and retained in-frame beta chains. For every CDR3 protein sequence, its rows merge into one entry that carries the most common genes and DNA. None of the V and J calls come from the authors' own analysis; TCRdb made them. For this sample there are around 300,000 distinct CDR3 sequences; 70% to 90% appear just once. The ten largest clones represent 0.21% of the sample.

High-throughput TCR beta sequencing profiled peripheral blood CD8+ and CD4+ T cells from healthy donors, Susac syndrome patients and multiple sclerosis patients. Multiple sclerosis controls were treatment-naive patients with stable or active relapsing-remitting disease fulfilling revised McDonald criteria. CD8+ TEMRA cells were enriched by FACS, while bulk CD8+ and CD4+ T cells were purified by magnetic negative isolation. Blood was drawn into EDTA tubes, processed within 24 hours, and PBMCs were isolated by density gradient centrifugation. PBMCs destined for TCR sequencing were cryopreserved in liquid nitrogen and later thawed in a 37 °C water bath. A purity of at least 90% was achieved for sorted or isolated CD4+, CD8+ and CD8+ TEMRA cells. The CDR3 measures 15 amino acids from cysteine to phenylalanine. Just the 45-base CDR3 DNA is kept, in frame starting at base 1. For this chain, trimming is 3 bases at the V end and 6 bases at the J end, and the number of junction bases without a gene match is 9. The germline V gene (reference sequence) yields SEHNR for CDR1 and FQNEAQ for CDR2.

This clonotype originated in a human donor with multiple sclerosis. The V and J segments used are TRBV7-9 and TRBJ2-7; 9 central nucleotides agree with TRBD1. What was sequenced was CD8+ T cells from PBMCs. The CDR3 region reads CASSLGQGRFIEQYF. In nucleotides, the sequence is TGTGCCAGCAGCTTGGGACAGGGCCGCTTTATCGAGCAGTACTTC.